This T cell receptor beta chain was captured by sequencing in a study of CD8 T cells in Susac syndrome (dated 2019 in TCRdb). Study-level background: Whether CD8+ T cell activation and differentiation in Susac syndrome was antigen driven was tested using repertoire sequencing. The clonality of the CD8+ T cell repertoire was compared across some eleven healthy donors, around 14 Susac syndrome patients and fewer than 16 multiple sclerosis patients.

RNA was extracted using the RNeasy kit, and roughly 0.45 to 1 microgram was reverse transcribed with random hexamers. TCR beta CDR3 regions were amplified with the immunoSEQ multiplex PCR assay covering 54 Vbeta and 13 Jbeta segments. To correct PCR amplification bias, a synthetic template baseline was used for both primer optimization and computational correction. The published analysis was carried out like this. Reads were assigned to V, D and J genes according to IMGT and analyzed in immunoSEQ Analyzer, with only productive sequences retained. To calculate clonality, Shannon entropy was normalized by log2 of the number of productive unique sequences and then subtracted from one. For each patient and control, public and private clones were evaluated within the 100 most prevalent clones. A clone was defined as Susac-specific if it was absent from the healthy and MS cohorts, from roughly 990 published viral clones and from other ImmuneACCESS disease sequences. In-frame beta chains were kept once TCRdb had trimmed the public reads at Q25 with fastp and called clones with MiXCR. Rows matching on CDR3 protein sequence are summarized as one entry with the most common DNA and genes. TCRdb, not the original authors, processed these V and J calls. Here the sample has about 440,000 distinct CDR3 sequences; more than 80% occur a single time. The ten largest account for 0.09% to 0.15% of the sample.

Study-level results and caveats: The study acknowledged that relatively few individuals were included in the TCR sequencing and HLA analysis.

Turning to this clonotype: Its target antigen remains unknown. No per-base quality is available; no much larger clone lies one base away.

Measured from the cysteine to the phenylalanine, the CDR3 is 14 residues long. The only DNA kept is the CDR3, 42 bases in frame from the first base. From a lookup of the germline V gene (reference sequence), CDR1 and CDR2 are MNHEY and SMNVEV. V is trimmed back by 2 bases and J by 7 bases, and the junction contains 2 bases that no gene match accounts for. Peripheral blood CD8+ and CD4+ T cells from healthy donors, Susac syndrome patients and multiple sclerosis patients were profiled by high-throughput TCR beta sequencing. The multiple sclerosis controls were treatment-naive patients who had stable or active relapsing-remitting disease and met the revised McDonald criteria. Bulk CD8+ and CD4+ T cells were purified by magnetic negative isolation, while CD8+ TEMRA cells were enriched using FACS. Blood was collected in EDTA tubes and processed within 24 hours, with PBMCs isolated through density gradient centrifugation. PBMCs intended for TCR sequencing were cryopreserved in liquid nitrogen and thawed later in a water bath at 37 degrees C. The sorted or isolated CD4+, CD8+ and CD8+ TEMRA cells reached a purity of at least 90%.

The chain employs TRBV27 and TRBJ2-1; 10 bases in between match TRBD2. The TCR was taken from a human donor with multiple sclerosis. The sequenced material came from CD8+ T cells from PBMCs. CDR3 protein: CASSLLAGENEQFF. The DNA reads TGTGCCAGCAGTTTACTAGCGGGAGAAAATGAGCAGTTCTTC.